This TCR beta chain was found in a study of blood T cell repertoires in COVID-19. Whole-study context: Italy, Spain and the United States were the sources of the convalescent and acute COVID-19 samples.

The germline V and J ends were trimmed by 2 bases and 8 bases, with 12 bases remaining between them. This CDR3 contains 13 residues. Membership in each cohort depended on participant-reported clinical history. Contact with a PCR-confirmed or clinician-diagnosed COVID-19 case occurred within 2 weeks of entry. Original methodology: Reference gene primers were amplified, and this amplification served to estimate nucleated cell counts. The protocol was immunoSEQ multiplex PCR, while the TCRdb copy is restricted to in-frame clones and leaves out a portion. V and J calls and clone size follow that table, whereas D and trimming were derived from the DNA. This repertoire shows about 260,000 clones, 88% found once; its top ten account for 2.5% to 4%.

The source material was PBMCs or T cells enriched from blood (not recorded which). The rearrangement links TRBV12-3 or TRBV12-4 to TRBJ1-2, with TRBD1 as a possible D gene (6 bases). This clonotype was sampled from a woman between 40 and 55 years old who had been exposed to COVID-19. CDR3 residues: CASSLRGYGGYTF. CDR3 nucleotide sequence: TGTGCCAGCAGTTTAAGGGGGTACGGCGGCTACACCTTC.